The 3 T cell receptor beta chains in this list originate from one sample, sequenced in a study of identifying expanded T cells in peripheral blood. Profiling relied on immunoSEQ multiplex PCR, and the TCRdb table lists in-frame clones only, not all of them. The repertoire consists of 81,000 or so clones, with over 80% occurring once and the leading ten covering around 19%. Source material: blood. Every receptor here comes from a person between 18 and 75 years old in good health.

The rearrangement joins TRBV10-2 to TRBJ2-7; no reliable D call. The CDR3 sequence is 13 residues long. The V and J ends lost 3 bases and 2 bases respectively, with 8 bases between them. CDR1 WSHSY and CDR2 SAAADI come from the germline V gene. CDR3 DNA sequence: TGCGCCAGCAGTGAATACGGGCCCTACGAGCAGTACTTC. Its protein product is CASSEYGPYEQYF.

The rearrangement joins TRBV7-9 to TRBJ2-7; 9 positions match TRBD1. Unmatched junction bases numbered 10, after V lost 5 bases and J lost 5 bases. The length of the CDR3 is 15 residues. The germline V gene encodes CDR1 SEHNR and CDR2 FQNEAQ (reference sequence). The CDR3 loop reads CASSPTGGVFHEQYF. The CDR3 DNA is TGTGCCAGCAGCCCCACAGGGGGCGTTTTCCACGAGCAGTACTTC.

The V call is TRBV7-2, the J call TRBJ2-5, with D possibly called TRBD1 or TRBD2 (5 bases each). From germline, CDR1 is SGHTA and CDR2 FQGNSA. The germline V and J ends were trimmed by 4 bases and 5 bases, with 14 bases remaining between them. The CDR3 length is 14 residues. DNA for the CDR3: TGTGCCAGCAGCTACGGCCAGGGCGGGGAGACCCAGTACTTC. Translating it yields CASSYGQGGETQYF.